Here is one T cell receptor (beta chain) with its context. How the authors handled the data: The authors estimated nucleated cell counts from reference gene primer amplification. Only in-frame clones appear in the TCRdb table, and some are missing; sequencing was by immunoSEQ multiplex PCR. That table gives V, J and clone size, and the DNA gave D and trimming. The sample comprises approximately 150,000 clones, 88% of which are singletons, and about 10% rests with the top ten. These data are taken from a study of blood T cell repertoires in COVID-19. Study details: COVID-19 samples collected from the United States, Italy and Spain covered acute and convalescent phases. Nucleic acid was either cDNA or gDNA, and it came from T cells, B-cell-depleted T cells, or PBMCs.

This sequence originates from a man aged 55-75 years with active or convalescent COVID-19. Source material: peripheral blood.

The CDR3 loop reads CASSLEATEYNEQFF. The CDR3 DNA reads TGTGCCAGCAGCTTAGAAGCGACCGAGTACAATGAGCAGTTCTTC. The rearrangement joins TRBV7-2 to TRBJ2-1; D is undetermined. There are 15 residues in the CDR3. The germline V gene has CDR1 SGHTA and CDR2 FQGNSA. The V end lost 1 base, the J end lost 4 bases, and 11 bases lay between the germline ends.